This paragraph reports one T cell receptor (beta chain). The germline V and J ends were trimmed by 7 bases and 1 base, with 16 bases remaining between them. Per the germline V gene, CDR1 is SNHLY and CDR2 is FYNNEI. This CDR3 has 15 residues. The sample is drawn from a study of siplizumab effects on memory and regulatory T cells. Per sample, some 93,000 TCR templates were assayed. Sequencing used immunoSEQ multiplex PCR; TCRdb keeps in-frame clones, though not all of them. Here the sample spans 85,000 to 120,000 clones, 90% to 95% being singletons. The rearrangement joins TRBV2 to TRBJ1-1; tentatively, D is TRBD1 (6 bases). The clonotype was recovered from a human donor in good health. The sequencing input was CD4+ T cells sorted from blood. The CDR3, as DNA: TGTGCCAGCACCAAAGGGGGGGGCAGGAACACTGAAGCTTTCTTT. It is translated as CASTKGGGRNTEAFF.